This T cell receptor (beta chain) was observed in a study of long-term antiretroviral therapy in people with HIV. Survey-level resolution applied to immunoSEQ assay v3.0. The method was immunoSEQ multiplex PCR; TCRdb's version includes in-frame clones alone and lacks a portion of them. This repertoire shows around 18,000 clones, 76% found once; its top ten account for approximately 14%. Comment on this clone: The antigen remains undetermined.

The CDR3 is 16 residues long. Trimming cost V 2 bases and J 2 bases; bases outside gene matches: 4. The germline CDR1 and CDR2 sequences are SGHAT and FQNNGV. Study outcomes and limitations: Whichever time point was examined, clones expanded before ART dominated the repertoire. Information on adherence to ART, viral resistance or therapy changes was unavailable.

The source was unsorted PBMCs, collected 0.5 years before starting antiretroviral therapy. The chain employs TRBV11-2 and TRBJ2-5, with 11 bases fitting TRBD2. The source of this sequence is a woman in her 50s with HIV. CDR3 amino acids: CASSLMLAGGQETQYF. The CDR3 DNA reads as TGTGCCAGCAGCTTAATGCTAGCGGGGGGTCAAGAGACCCAGTACTTC. Filled out from reference TRBV11-2 and TRBJ2-5, the complete variable domain reads EAGVAQSPRYKIIEKRQSVAFWCNPISGHATLYWYQQILGQGPKLLIQFQNNGVVDDSQLPKDRFSAERLKGVDSTLKIQPAKLEDSAVYLCASSLMLAGGQETQYFGPGTRLLVL.